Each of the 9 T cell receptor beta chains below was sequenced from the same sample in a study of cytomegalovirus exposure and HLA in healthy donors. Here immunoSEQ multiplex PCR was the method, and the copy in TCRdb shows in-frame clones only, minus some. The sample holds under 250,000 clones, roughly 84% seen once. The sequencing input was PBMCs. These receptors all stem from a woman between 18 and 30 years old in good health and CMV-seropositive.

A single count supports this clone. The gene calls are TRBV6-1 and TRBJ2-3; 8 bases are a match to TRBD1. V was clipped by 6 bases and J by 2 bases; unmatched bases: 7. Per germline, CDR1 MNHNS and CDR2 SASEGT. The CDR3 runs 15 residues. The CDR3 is CASSGQGAITDTQYF. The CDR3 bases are TGTGCCAGCAGCGGACAGGGAGCAATCACAGATACGCAGTATTTT.

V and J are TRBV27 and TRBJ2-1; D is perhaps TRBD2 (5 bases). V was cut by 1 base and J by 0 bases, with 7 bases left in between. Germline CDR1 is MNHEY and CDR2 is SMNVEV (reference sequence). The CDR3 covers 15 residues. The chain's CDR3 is CASSLYGVSYNEQFF. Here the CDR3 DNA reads TGTGCCAGCAGTTTATACGGGGTCTCCTACAATGAGCAGTTCTTC.

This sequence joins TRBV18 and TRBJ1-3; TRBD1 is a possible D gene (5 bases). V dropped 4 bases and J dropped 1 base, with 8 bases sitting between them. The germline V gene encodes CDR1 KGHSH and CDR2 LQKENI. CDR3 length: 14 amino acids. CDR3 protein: CASSRDRSGNTIYF. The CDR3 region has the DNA TGTGCCAGCTCACGAGACAGATCTGGAAACACCATATATTTT.

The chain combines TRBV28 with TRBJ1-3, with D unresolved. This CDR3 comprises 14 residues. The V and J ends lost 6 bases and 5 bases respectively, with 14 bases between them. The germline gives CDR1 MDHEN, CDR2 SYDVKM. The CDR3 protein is CASSERGSRNTIYF. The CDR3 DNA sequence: TGTGCCAGCAGCGAAAGAGGGAGCCGAAACACCATATATTTT.

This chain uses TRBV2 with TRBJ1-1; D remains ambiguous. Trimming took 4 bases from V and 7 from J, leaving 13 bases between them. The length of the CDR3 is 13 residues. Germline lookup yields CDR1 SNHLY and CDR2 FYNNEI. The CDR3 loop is CASSATRVDEAFF. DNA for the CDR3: TGTGCCAGCAGTGCAACCCGGGTCGATGAAGCTTTCTTT.

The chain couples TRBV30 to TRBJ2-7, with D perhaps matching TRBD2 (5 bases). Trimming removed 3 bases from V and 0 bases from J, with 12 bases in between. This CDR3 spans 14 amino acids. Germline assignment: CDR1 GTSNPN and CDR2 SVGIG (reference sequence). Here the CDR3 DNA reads TGTGCCTGGAGAGAGGACTGGAGCTCCTACGAGCAGTACTTC. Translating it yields CAWREDWSSYEQYF.

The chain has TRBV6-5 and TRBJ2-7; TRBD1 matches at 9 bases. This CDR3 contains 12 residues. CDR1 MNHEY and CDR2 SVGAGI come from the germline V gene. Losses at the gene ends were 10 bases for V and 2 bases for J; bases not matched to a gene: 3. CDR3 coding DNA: TGTGCCACCCGACAGGGGGCCTACGAGCAGTACTTC. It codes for CATRQGAYEQYF.

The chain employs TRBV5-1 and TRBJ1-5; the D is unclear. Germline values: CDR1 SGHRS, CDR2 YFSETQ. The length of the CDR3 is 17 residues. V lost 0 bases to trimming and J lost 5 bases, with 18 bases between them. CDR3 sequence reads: CASSLDPVVGPDQPQHF. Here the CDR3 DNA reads TGCGCCAGCAGCTTGGATCCGGTAGTTGGGCCCGATCAGCCCCAGCATTTT.

CDR3 DNA sequence: TGTGCCAGCAGCTTAGCCACCGGGACAGGGAAGATGGATACGCAGTATTTT. It codes for CASSLATGTGKMDTQYF. The chain combines TRBV7-9 with TRBJ2-3; 9 positions agree with TRBD1. Germline lookup yields CDR1 SEHNR and CDR2 FQNEAQ (reference sequence). The CDR3 covers 17 residues. J lost 6 bases, V lost 0 bases, and 10 bases had no gene match.